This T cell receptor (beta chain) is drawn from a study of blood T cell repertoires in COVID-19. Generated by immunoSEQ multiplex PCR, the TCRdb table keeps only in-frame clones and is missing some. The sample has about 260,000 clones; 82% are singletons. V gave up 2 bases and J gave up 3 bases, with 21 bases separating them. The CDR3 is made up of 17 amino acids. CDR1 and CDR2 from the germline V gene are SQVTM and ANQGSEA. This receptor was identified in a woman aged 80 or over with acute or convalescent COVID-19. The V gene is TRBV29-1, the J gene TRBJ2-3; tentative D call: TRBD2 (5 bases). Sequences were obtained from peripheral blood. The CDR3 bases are TGCAGCGTTGAAAGCATAGGCCTGTATTCGGGAACAGATACGCAGTATTTT. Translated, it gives CSVESIGLYSGTDTQYF.